The sequence of this TCR beta chain was determined in a study of CD8+ T cells in alopecia areata. Peripheral blood and lesional scalp punch biopsies came from alopecia areata patients. CDR3 size: 15 residues. The germline V gene has CDR1 SGHVS and CDR2 FQNEAQ. V gave up 0 bases and J gave up 4 bases; unmatched junction bases: 6. The authors extracted RNA and reverse transcribed it into cDNA as the sequencing template. The repertoire was sequenced with immunoSEQ multiplex PCR; TCRdb's copy has only in-frame clones and lacks some. The sample holds 100,000 to 150,000 clones; around 50% are singletons and the top ten take roughly a tenth.

The chain employs TRBV7-8 and TRBJ2-7; 7 nucleotides line up with TRBD1. Material for sequencing was NKG2D-low CD8+ T cells sorted from blood. The TCR sequence derives from a human donor with alopecia areata. CDR3 region: CASSLAPGQPYEQYF. Written as DNA, the CDR3 is TGTGCCAGCAGCTTAGCGCCGGGACAGCCATACGAGCAGTACTTC.